These 13 T cell receptor beta chains came from one sample sequenced in a study of T cell repertoires in cytomegalovirus infection. TCRdb analysed the reads with MiXCR anew, one entry per CDR3 protein. The sample has a few hundred thousand distinct CDR3 sequences; more than 25% are singletons. Sequenced material: PBMCs. The receptors stem from a human donor in good health (CMV status not recorded). Some clones in this sample may be carry-over from other donors' samples.

The chain uses TRBV24-1 and TRBJ2-2, with 9 bases identical to TRBD1. The germline V gene has CDR1 KGHDR and CDR2 SFDVKD. Trimming took 3 bases from V and 4 from J; bases not matched to a gene: 5. The CDR3 is 16 amino acids. Here the CDR3 reads CATSDDRGTGTGELFF. The CDR3 DNA follows: TGTGCCACCAGTGATGACAGGGGGACGGGCACCGGGGAGCTGTTTTTT.

This clonotype has only a few counts. V is TRBV11-3 and J is TRBJ2-2, with D unresolved. This CDR3 region has 14 residues. Trimming pared 0 bases from V and 6 bases from J, leaving 8 bases between. From germline, CDR1 is SGHNT and CDR2 YENEEA. In DNA form, the CDR3 reads TGTGCCAGCAGCTTAGATCGCCGGGCCGGGGAGCTGTTTTTT. The encoded protein is CASSLDRRAGELFF.

The chain is built from TRBV7-2 and TRBJ2-5; D gene uncertain. This CDR3 has 13 residues. V was clipped by 6 bases and J by 3 bases, with 11 bases between them. From germline, CDR1 is SGHTA and CDR2 FQGNSA. CDR3 protein: CASSGGLKETQYF. In DNA, the CDR3 is TGTGCCAGCAGTGGTGGGTTAAAAGAGACCCAGTACTTC.

The J gene is TRBJ2-1, the V gene TRBV12-3 or TRBV12-4; TRBD1 aligns across 9 bases. Unmatched junction bases numbered 5, after V lost 3 bases and J lost 8 bases. The CDR3 has 14 residues. The CDR3 DNA sequence: TGTGCCAGCAGTTTGGGACAGGGTAGATATGAGCAGTTCTTC. This codes for CASSLGQGRYEQFF.

V and J are TRBV6-1 and TRBJ2-2; D not resolved. CDR1 MNHNS and CDR2 SASEGT come from the germline V gene. The ends were cut back, 2 bases at V and 5 bases at J, with 9 bases in the middle. This CDR3 comprises 14 residues. The CDR3 loop is CASSELVGTGELFF. The CDR3 region has the DNA TGTGCCAGCAGTGAACTCGTGGGAACCGGGGAGCTGTTTTTT.

The V gene is TRBV6-2 or TRBV6-3, the J gene TRBJ2-2; unclear D gene. This CDR3 comprises 16 residues. V lost 7 bases, J lost 0 bases, and 15 bases lay in between. Per germline, CDR1 MNHEY and CDR2 SVGEGT. The CDR3 DNA follows: TGTGCCAGCAACCCGTTTGTGCGACCGAACACCGGGGAGCTGTTTTTT. It specifies CASNPFVRPNTGELFF.

This sequence joins TRBV6-8 and TRBJ1-2; possibly TRBD1 for D (6 bases). V was shortened by 8 bases and J by 5 bases, with 24 bases between the two germline ends. The CDR3 covers 16 residues. CDR1 and CDR2 (germline): MNHGY, SAAAGT. The DNA of the CDR3 is TGTGCCAGCGGGGAACGTCGTGCAGGGGCTATTTATGGCTACACCTTC. Translated, it gives CASGERRAGAIYGYTF.

This chain joins TRBV30 and TRBJ2-7; a weak D match, TRBD1 (7 bases). The V and J ends lost 2 bases and 0 bases respectively, with 20 bases between them. CDR3 length: 17 amino acids. Germline V lookup: CDR1 GTSNPN, CDR2 SVGIG (reference sequence). The CDR3 bases are TGTGCCTGGAGTCCCAAGGAGGGGGCCCCCAGCTCCTACGAGCAGTACTTC. Its protein product is CAWSPKEGAPSSYEQYF.

This clonotype was detected a few times. The V call is TRBV19, the J call TRBJ2-7; 9 bases are a match to TRBD1. Germline lookup yields CDR1 LNHDA and CDR2 SQIVND (reference sequence). There are 16 residues in the CDR3. With 4 bases clipped from V and 1 base from J, the junction kept 8 bases outside the gene matches. The chain's CDR3 is CASSTPPGTGSYEQYF. CDR3 in DNA: TGTGCCAGTAGTACACCACCCGGGACAGGGTCCTACGAGCAGTACTTC. The full variable domain, rest sourced from reference TRBV19 and TRBJ2-7, is DGGITQSPKYLFRKEGQNVTLSCEQNLNHDAMYWYRQDPGQGLRLIYYSQIVNDFQKGDIAEGYSVSREKKESFPLTVTSAQKNPTAFYLCASSTPPGTGSYEQYFGPGTRLTVT.

This sequence joins TRBV28 and TRBJ1-4; possibly TRBD1 for D (5 bases). The CDR3 is 12 amino acids. Germline values: CDR1 MDHEN, CDR2 SYDVKM. Trimming cost V 8 bases and J 8 bases, with 12 bases left between them. The CDR3 loop reads CASGGTTEKLFF. CDR3 DNA: TGTGCCAGCGGAGGGACGACAGAAAAACTGTTTTTT.

This chain uses TRBV7-3 with TRBJ2-7; TRBD1 matches 10 bases. Germline V lookup: CDR1 SGHTA, CDR2 FQGTGA. The ends lost 7 bases at V and 6 bases at J; junction bases unmatched: 9. The CDR3 runs 14 residues. CDR3 sequence reads: CASTLGTGAAEQYF. The CDR3 DNA reads as TGTGCCAGCACCCTCGGGACAGGGGCCGCCGAGCAGTACTTC.

The rearrangement joins TRBV20-1 to TRBJ2-3; 7 nucleotides agree with TRBD2. Germline V gene lookup returns CDR1 DFQATT and CDR2 SNEGSKA (reference sequence). Trimming at V came to 3 bases and at J to 2 bases, leaving 8 bases not matched to a gene. The CDR3 spans 15 residues. The CDR3 DNA is TGCAGTGCTAGCGACCCTAGCGGAGCCACAGATACGCAGTATTTT. It codes for CSASDPSGATDTQYF.

This clonotype has just a few counts. V gene TRBV2 combines with J gene TRBJ2-2; 8 bases are shared with TRBD1. The CDR3 is made up of 14 amino acids. Trimming removed 4 bases from V and 6 bases from J; junction bases left unmatched: 4. Germline loops: CDR1 SNHLY, CDR2 FYNNEI. The CDR3 DNA is TGTGCCAGCAGTGTGACAGGGGTAGCCGGGGAGCTGTTTTTT. Protein sequence: CASSVTGVAGELFF.